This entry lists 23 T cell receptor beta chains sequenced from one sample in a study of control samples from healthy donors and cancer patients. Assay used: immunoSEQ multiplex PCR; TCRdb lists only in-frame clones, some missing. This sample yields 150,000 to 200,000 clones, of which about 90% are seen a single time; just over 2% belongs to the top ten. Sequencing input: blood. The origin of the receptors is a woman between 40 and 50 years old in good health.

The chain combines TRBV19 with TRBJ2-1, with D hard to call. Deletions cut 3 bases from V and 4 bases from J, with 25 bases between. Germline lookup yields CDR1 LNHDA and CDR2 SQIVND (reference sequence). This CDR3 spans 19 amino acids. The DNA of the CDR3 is TGTGCCAGTAGTATTATGGTTTGGGCCGAGGAACCAGTTTACAATGAGCAGTTCTTC. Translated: CASSIMVWAEEPVYNEQFF.

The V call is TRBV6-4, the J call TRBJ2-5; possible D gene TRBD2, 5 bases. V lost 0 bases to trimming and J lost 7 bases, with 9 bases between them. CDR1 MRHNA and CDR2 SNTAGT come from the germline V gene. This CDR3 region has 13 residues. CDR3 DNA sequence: TGTGCCAGCAGTGACTCGCCCCGGGGGACCCAGTACTTC. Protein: CASSDSPRGTQYF.

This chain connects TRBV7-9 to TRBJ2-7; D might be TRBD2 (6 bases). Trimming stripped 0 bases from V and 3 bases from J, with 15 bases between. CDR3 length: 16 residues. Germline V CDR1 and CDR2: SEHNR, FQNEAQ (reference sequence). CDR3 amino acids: CASSLARGSPGYEQYF. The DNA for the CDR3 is TGTGCCAGCAGCTTAGCGCGGGGATCTCCCGGCTACGAGCAGTACTTC.

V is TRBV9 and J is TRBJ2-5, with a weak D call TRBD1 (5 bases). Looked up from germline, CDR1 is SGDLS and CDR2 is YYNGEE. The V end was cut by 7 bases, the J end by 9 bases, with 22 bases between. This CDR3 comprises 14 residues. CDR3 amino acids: CASSVGQGAGSQYF. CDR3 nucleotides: TGTGCCAGCTCGGTCGGACAAGGGGCTGGGTCCCAGTACTTC.

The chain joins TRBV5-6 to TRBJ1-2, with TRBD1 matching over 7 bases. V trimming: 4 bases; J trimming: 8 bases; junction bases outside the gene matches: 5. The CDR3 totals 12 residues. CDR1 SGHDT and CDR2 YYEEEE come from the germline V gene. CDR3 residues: CASSGRGLGYTF. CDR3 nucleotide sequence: TGTGCCAGCAGCGGGAGGGGGCTCGGCTACACCTTC.

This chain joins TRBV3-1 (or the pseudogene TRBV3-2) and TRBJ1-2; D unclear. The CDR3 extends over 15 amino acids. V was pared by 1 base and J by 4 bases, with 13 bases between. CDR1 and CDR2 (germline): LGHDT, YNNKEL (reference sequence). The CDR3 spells CASSQVGGGFYGYTF. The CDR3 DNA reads TGTGCCAGCAGCCAAGTTGGAGGCGGATTCTATGGCTACACCTTC.

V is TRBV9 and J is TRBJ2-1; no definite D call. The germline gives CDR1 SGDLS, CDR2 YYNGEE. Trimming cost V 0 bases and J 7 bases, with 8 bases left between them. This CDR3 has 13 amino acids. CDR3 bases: TGTGCCAGCAGCGTAGGACCCGAAAATGAGCAGTTCTTC. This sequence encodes CASSVGPENEQFF.

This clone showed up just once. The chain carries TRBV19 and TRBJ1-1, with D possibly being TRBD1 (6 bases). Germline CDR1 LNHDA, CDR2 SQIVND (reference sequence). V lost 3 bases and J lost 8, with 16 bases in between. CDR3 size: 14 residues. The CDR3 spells CASSISEQGMEAFF. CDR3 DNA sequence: TGTGCCAGTAGTATTTCCGAGCAGGGGATGGAAGCTTTCTTT.

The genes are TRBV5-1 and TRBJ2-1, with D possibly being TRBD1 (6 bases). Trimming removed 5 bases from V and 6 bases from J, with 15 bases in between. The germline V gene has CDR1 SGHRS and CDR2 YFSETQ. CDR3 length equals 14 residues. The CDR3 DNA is TGCGCCAGCAGGGGGTGGACAGAAGCCAATGAGCAGTTCTTC. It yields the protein CASRGWTEANEQFF.

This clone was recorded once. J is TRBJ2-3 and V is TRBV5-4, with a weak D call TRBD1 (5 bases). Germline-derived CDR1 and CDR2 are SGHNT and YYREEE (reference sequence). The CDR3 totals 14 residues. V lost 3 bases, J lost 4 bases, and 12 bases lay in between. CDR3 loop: CASSYLAGSDTQYF. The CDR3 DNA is TGTGCCAGCAGCTATCTGGCAGGGTCAGATACGCAGTATTTT. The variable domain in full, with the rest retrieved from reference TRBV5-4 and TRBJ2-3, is ETGVTQSPTHLIKTRGQQVTLRCSSQSGHNTVSWYQQALGQGPQFIFQYYREEENGRGNFPPRFSGLQFPNYSSELNVNALELDDSALYLCASSYLAGSDTQYFGPGTRLTVL.

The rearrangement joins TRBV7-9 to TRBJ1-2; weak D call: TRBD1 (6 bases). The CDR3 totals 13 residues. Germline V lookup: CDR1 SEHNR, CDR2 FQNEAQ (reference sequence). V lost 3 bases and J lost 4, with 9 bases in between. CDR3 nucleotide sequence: TGTGCCAGCAGCTTGGGGACACCCTATGGCTACACCTTC. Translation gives CASSLGTPYGYTF.

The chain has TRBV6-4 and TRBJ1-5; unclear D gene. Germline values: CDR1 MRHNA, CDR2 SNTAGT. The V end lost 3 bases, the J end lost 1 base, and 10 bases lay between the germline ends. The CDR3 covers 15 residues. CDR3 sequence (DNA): TGTGCCAGCAGTGAACAATTTGGAAGCAATCAGCCCCAGCATTTT. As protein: CASSEQFGSNQPQHF.

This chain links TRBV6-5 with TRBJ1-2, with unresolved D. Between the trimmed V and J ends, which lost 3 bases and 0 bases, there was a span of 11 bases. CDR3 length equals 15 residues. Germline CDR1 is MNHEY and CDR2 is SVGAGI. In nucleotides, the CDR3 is TGTGCCAGCAGTTATCAGGCAAATTCTAACTATGGCTACACCTTC. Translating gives CASSYQANSNYGYTF.

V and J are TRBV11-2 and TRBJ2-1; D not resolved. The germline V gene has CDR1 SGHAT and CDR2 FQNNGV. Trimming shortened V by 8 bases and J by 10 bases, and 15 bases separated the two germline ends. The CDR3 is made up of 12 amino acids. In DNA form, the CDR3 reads TGTGCCAGCGCTCCGGGCCTCTGGGAGCAGTTCTTC. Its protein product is CASAPGLWEQFF.

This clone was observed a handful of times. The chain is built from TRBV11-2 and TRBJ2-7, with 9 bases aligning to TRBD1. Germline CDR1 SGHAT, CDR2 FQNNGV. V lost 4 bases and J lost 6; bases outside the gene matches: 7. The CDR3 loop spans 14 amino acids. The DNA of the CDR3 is TGTGCCAGCAGCTCGGACAGGGGAGTCAGCGAGCAGTACTTC. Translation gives CASSSDRGVSEQYF.

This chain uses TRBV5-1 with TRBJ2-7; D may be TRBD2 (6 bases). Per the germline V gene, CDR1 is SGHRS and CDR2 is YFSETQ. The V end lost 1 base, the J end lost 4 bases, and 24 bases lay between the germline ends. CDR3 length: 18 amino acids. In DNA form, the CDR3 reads TGCGCCAGCAGCTTGAAACCTCAGGCGGGGACCTTTTATTACGAGCAGTACTTC. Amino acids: CASSLKPQAGTFYYEQYF.

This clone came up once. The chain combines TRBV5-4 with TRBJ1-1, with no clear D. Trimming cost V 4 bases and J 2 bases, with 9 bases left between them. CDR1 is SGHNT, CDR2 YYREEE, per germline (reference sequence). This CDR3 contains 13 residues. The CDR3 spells CASSMATNTEAFF. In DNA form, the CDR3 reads TGTGCCAGCAGCATGGCCACAAACACTGAAGCTTTCTTT.

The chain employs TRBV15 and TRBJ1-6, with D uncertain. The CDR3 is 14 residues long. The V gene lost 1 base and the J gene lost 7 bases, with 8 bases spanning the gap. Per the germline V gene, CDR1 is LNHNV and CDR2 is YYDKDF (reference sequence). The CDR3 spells CATSRATRNSPLHF. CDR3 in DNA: TGTGCCACCAGCAGAGCGACCCGGAATTCACCCCTCCACTTT.

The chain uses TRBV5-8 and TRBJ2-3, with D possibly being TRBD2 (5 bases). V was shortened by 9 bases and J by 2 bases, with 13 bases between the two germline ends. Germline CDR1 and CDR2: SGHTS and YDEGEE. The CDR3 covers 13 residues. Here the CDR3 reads CATLGLHTDTQYF. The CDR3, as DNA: TGTGCCACCTTAGGACTGCACACAGATACGCAGTATTTT.

CDR3 DNA sequence: TGTGCCAGTAGGGACAGTCTGAACACTGAAGCTTTCTTT. This codes for CASRDSLNTEAFF. The chain couples TRBV2 to TRBJ1-1; the match to TRBD1 covers 7 bases. This CDR3 spans 13 amino acids. The junction had 4 bases not matched to a gene; V was cut back by 9 bases and J by 0 bases. Per the germline V gene, CDR1 is SNHLY and CDR2 is FYNNEI.

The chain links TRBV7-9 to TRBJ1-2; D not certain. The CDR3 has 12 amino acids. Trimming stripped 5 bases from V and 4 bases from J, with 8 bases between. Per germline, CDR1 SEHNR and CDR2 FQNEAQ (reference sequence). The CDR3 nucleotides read TGTGCCAGCAGCATCGGGTCCTATGGCTACACCTTC. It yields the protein CASSIGSYGYTF. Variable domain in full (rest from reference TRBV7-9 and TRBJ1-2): DTGVSQNPRHKITKRGQNVTFRCDPISEHNRLYWYRQTLGQGPEFLTYFQNEAQLEKSRLLSDRFSAERPKGSFSTLEIQRTEQGDSAMYLCASSIGSYGYTFGSGTRLTVV.

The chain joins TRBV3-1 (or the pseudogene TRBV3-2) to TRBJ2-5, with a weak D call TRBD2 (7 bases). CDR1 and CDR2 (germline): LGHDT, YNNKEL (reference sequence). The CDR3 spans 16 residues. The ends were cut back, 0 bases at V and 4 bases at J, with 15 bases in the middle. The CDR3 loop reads CASSQDPAGGPETQYF. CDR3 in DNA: TGTGCCAGCAGCCAAGATCCTGCCGGGGGGCCAGAGACCCAGTACTTC.

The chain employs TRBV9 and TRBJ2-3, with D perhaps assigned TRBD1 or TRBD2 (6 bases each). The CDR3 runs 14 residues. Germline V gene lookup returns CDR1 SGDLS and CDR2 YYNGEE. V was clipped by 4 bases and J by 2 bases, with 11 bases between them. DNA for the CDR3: TGTGCCAGCAGCCGGGGGCTGCACACAGATACGCAGTATTTT. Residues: CASSRGLHTDTQYF.